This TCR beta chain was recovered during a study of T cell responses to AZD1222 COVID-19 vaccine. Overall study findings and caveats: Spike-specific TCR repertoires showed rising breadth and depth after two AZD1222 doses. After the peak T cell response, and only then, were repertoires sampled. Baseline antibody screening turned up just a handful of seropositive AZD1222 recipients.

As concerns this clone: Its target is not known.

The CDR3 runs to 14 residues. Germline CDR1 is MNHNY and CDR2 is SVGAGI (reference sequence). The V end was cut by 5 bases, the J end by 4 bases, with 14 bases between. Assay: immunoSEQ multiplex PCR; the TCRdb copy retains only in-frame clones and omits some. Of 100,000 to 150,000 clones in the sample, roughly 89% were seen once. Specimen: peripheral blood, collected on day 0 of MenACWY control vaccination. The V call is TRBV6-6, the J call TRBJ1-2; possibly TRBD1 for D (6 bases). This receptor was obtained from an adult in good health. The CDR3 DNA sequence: TGTGCCAGCAGTCCGGGACACAAATCCTATGGCTACACCTTC. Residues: CASSPGHKSYGYTF.